This record covers a single T cell receptor (beta chain). An end of the junction differs from the germline gene, which may be a read error. The germline V gene encodes CDR1 DFQATT and CDR2 SNEGSKA (reference sequence). CDR3 length: 10 residues. This entry belongs to a study of blood T cell repertoires in COVID-19. Study as a whole: Specimens from acute and convalescent COVID-19 originated in the United States, Italy and Spain.

Data came from immunoSEQ multiplex PCR; TCRdb stores just in-frame clones and leaves some out. In the table there are about 64,000 clones, 88% of which are singletons. This receptor was identified in a woman in her sixties or seventies with COVID-19, enrolled during active disease. This chain links TRBV20-1 with TRBJ1-1; weak D call: TRBD1 (5 bases). Specimen: peripheral blood. The CDR3 reads CSARDRRDLF. The DNA of the CDR3 is TGCAGTGCTAGAGATCGGCGGGACCTCTTT.